This TCR beta chain appears in the sequencing data of a study of CD8+CD57+ T cells in acquired aplastic anemia. Study findings and constraints: In CD8+ cells, Simpson's diversity showed no significant difference between patients and controls.

Remarks on this clonotype: No antigen is known for it. Since a much larger clone is just one base distant, this may be a read error. The CDR3 ends on some other residue instead of the conserved phenylalanine or tryptophan, so this is likely a read error.

V was pared by 5 bases and J by 3 bases, with 10 bases between. There are 13 residues in the CDR3. For CDR3 and TCR beta VDJ profiling, genomic DNA was the template used. TCRdb redid the calling of the reads with MiXCR, one entry per CDR3 protein. The table records approximately 81,000 distinct CDR3 sequences, less than 60% of them present only once. The source is a human donor in good health, serving as a control. Sequenced sample: sorted CD4+, CD8+, or CD8+CD57+ T cells (not recorded which) from PBMCs. The V and J genes are TRBV12-3 or TRBV12-4 and TRBJ1-1; D is undetermined. In nucleotides, the CDR3 is TGTGCCAGCAGTATCGGGGTGGACACTGAAGCTTTCTCT. Translation gives CASSIGVDTEAFS.